Following are 29 T cell receptor beta chains from one sample sequenced in a study of a mutant IDH1 vaccine in newly diagnosed glioma. Generated by immunoSEQ multiplex PCR, the TCRdb table keeps only in-frame clones and is missing some. The data contain over 80,000 clones, 70% to 90% of them singletons. Documented time point: baseline, week 1 (first vaccination visit). The treatment here: pre-vaccination baseline after standard-of-care therapy. Sequencing was performed on PBMCs, taken from a glioma patient treated with radiotherapy, temozolomide or both. Source of these receptors: a woman aged 45-60 years with glioma.

The rearrangement links TRBV7-8 to TRBJ2-1; D is possibly TRBD1 or TRBD2 (6 bases each). CDR3 size: 15 residues. The germline gives CDR1 SGHVS, CDR2 FQNEAQ. Trimming pared 5 bases from V and 10 bases from J, leaving 21 bases between. The CDR3 protein is CASSRHASLGGEQFF. CDR3 coding DNA: TGTGCCAGCAGCCGCCACGCGAGTTTGGGGGGCGAGCAGTTCTTC. The complete variable domain, with remaining parts taken from reference TRBV7-8 and TRBJ2-1, reads GAGVSQSPRYKVAKRGQDVALRCDPISGHVSLFWYQQALGQGPEFLTYFQNEAQLDKSGLPSDRFFAERPEGSVSTLKIQRTQQEDSAVYLCASSRHASLGGEQFFGPGTRLTVL.

The chain employs TRBV19 and TRBJ1-3; unclear D gene. The CDR3 extends over 13 amino acids. Trimming shortened V by 7 bases and J by 4 bases, and 11 bases separated the two germline ends. Germline assignment: CDR1 LNHDA and CDR2 SQIVND (reference sequence). CDR3 in amino acids: CASTTSSGNTIYF. CDR3 DNA sequence: TGTGCCAGTACCACTAGTTCCGGAAACACCATATATTTT.

V usage is TRBV5-1 and J usage is TRBJ2-1; TRBD2 agrees at 7 bases. Germline loops: CDR1 SGHRS, CDR2 YFSETQ. The CDR3 sequence is 15 residues long. V lost 4 bases and J lost 1; bases outside the gene matches: 5. The CDR3 DNA reads TGCGCCAGCAGCGCCCTAGCGGCTTCCTACAATGAGCAGTTCTTC. Translating it yields CASSALAASYNEQFF.

This clone appeared once. The genes are TRBV28 and TRBJ1-4; 9 positions match TRBD1. V trimming: 6 bases; J trimming: 8 bases; junction bases outside the gene matches: 10. Germline V gene lookup returns CDR1 MDHEN and CDR2 SYDVKM. CDR3 length: 15 residues. Here the CDR3 reads CASRTPGTGREKLFF. CDR3 nucleotides: TGTGCCAGCAGGACCCCCGGGACAGGGAGGGAAAAACTGTTTTTT.

V is TRBV5-4 and J is TRBJ2-7; D remains ambiguous. The CDR3 runs to 12 residues. V dropped 4 bases and J dropped 2 bases, with 7 bases sitting between them. Germline loops: CDR1 SGHNT, CDR2 YYREEE (reference sequence). Written as DNA, the CDR3 is TGTGCCAGCAGCCTTCCACCCTACGAGCAGTACTTC. It translates to CASSLPPYEQYF. Full variable domain (outside the CDR3, taken from reference TRBV5-4 and TRBJ2-7): ETGVTQSPTHLIKTRGQQVTLRCSSQSGHNTVSWYQQALGQGPQFIFQYYREEENGRGNFPPRFSGLQFPNYSSELNVNALELDDSALYLCASSLPPYEQYFGPGTRLTVT.

The chain is built from TRBV10-3 and TRBJ2-6; 8 nucleotides agree with TRBD1. The CDR3 is 20 amino acids. CDR1 is ENHRY, CDR2 SYGVKD, per germline. V trimming: 0 bases; J trimming: 0 bases; junction bases outside the gene matches: 10. As DNA, the CDR3 is TGTGCCATCAGTGAGTCGAAATGGACAGGGCAAGTCTCTGGGGCCAACGTCCTGACTTTC. It is translated as CAISESKWTGQVSGANVLTF.

The J gene is TRBJ1-5, the V gene TRBV28, with a weak D call TRBD1 (5 bases). This CDR3 has 15 residues. Trimming took off 6 bases at V and 1 base at J, with 13 bases between the two ends. CDR1 is MDHEN and CDR2 is SYDVKM in the germline V gene. CDR3 DNA sequence: TGTGCCAGCAGCCCGGGGGGTAGGAGCAATCAGCCCCAGCATTTT. Translated: CASSPGGRSNQPQHF. The full variable domain, in which reference TRBV28 and TRBJ1-5 provide the parts outside the CDR3, is DVKVTQSSRYLVKRTGEKVFLECVQDMDHENMFWYRQDPGLGLRLIYFSYDVKMKEKGDIPEGYSVSREKKERFSLILESASTNQTSMYLCASSPGGRSNQPQHFGDGTRLSIL.

The chain carries TRBV28 and TRBJ1-5; D unresolved. The CDR3 consists of 13 residues. With 1 base removed from V and 6 bases from J, the gap between germline ends came to 7 bases. Germline-derived CDR1 and CDR2 are MDHEN and SYDVKM. CDR3 protein: CASSLSRVQPQHF. The CDR3 DNA follows: TGTGCCAGCAGTTTATCCCGGGTTCAGCCCCAGCATTTT.

This rearrangement joins TRBV6-5 to TRBJ1-1; TRBD1 might be the D (6 bases). There are 15 residues in the CDR3. V was trimmed by 5 bases and J by 1 base, leaving 14 bases between them. From germline, CDR1 is MNHEY and CDR2 SVGAGI. CDR3 bases: TGTGCCAGCAGTCTTGGGGGGGCGGGGAACACTGAAGCTTTCTTT. This sequence encodes CASSLGGAGNTEAFF.

The chain couples TRBV10-2 to TRBJ1-5; TRBD1 is a possible D gene (6 bases). V was cut by 0 bases and J by 5 bases, with 14 bases left in between. CDR1 and CDR2 (germline): WSHSY, SAAADI. CDR3 length: 16 amino acids. The CDR3 sequence is CASSESPGGFDQPQHF. In DNA, the CDR3 is TGCGCCAGCAGTGAGTCCCCCGGGGGCTTCGATCAGCCCCAGCATTTT.

V and J are TRBV2 and TRBJ1-4; D is undetermined. V lost 8 bases, J lost 0 bases, and 10 bases lay in between. CDR3 size: 14 residues. Germline V gene sequence: CDR1 SNHLY, CDR2 FYNNEI. CDR3 DNA sequence: TGTGCCAGCGGGTGGAGAGCAACTAATGAAAAACTGTTTTTT. Residues: CASGWRATNEKLFF.

The rearrangement uses TRBV27 and TRBJ1-1; the match to TRBD1 covers 7 bases. Trimming took 3 bases from V and 4 from J; bases not matched to a gene: 2. Germline values: CDR1 MNHEY, CDR2 SMNVEV (reference sequence). The CDR3 covers 13 residues. CDR3: CASSLDRLTEAFF. Here the CDR3 DNA reads TGTGCCAGCAGTTTGGACAGGCTCACTGAAGCTTTCTTT.

The chain carries TRBV20-1 and TRBJ2-7; tentative D call: TRBD1 (6 bases). Germline CDR1 and CDR2: DFQATT and SNEGSKA (reference sequence). The ends were cut back, 7 bases at V and 3 bases at J, with 10 bases in the middle. The CDR3 has 11 residues. The CDR3 sequence: CSGKDSYEQYF. CDR3 nucleotide sequence: TGCAGTGGGAAGGACAGCTACGAGCAGTACTTC.

This chain joins TRBV7-2 and TRBJ2-7, with a tentative D call TRBD2 (5 bases). The CDR3 is made up of 16 amino acids. The germline CDR1 and CDR2 sequences are SGHTA and FQGNSA. V gave up 4 bases and J gave up 0 bases, with 16 bases separating them. The CDR3 spells CASSSRLFFSSYEQYF. CDR3 nucleotide sequence: TGTGCCAGCAGCTCCCGACTATTTTTCAGCTCCTACGAGCAGTACTTC.

This clone has just one count. The gene calls are TRBV2 and TRBJ2-5, with 12 bases lining up with TRBD2. V shed 6 bases and J 4 bases; nucleotides not matched to a gene: 6. Germline V gene sequence: CDR1 SNHLY, CDR2 FYNNEI. CDR3 length: 15 residues. Here the CDR3 reads CASSRTSGILETQYF. As DNA, the CDR3 is TGTGCCAGCAGCAGGACTAGCGGGATACTAGAGACCCAGTACTTC.

This sequence joins TRBV9 and TRBJ1-6; D gene ambiguous. The CDR3 is 13 amino acids. Germline V gene data show CDR1 as SGDLS and CDR2 as YYNGEE. V lost 1 base to trimming and J lost 10 bases, with 9 bases between them. The CDR3 protein is CASSVSGNSPLHF. Here the CDR3 DNA reads TGTGCCAGCAGCGTATCCGGTAACTCACCCCTCCACTTT.

The chain has TRBV28 and TRBJ2-3; D not certain. Trimming pared 5 bases from V and 4 bases from J, leaving 13 bases between. Per germline, CDR1 MDHEN and CDR2 SYDVKM. This CDR3 region has 14 residues. The CDR3: CASSTRPRADTQYF. The CDR3 DNA reads TGTGCCAGCAGTACTCGGCCCCGGGCAGATACGCAGTATTTT.

The CDR3, as DNA: TGTGCCAGTAGTATCTCGGGACCTCAGCCCCAGCATTTT. Protein sequence: CASSISGPQPQHF. The V gene is TRBV19, the J gene TRBJ1-5; D might be TRBD1 (5 bases). The CDR3 has 13 amino acids. Trimming cost V 3 bases and J 6 bases, with 9 bases left between them. Germline CDR1 and CDR2: LNHDA and SQIVND (reference sequence).

In DNA form, the CDR3 reads TGTGCCAGCAGTTGGACCGGGACAGGAGAAGAAGAGACCCAGTACTTC. It translates to CASSWTGTGEEETQYF. The V and J genes are TRBV6-6 and TRBJ2-5; TRBD1 agrees at 8 bases. With V trimmed by 4 bases and J by 3 bases, 10 bases remained unmatched. The CDR3 totals 16 residues. Germline lookup yields CDR1 MNHNY and CDR2 SVGAGI (reference sequence).

J is TRBJ1-1 and V is TRBV7-9, with TRBD1 as a possible D gene (5 bases). Per germline, CDR1 SEHNR and CDR2 FQNEAQ (reference sequence). Trimming took 7 bases from V and 4 from J, leaving 19 bases between them. The CDR3 has 15 amino acids. The CDR3 spells CASTLGSQRGTEAFF. The CDR3 nucleotides read TGTGCCAGCACACTGGGGTCTCAAAGGGGCACTGAAGCTTTCTTT.

CDR3 amino acids: CASSLSQGSGYTF. CDR3 coding DNA: TGTGCCAGCAGCTTATCCCAGGGTTCTGGCTACACCTTC. The chain combines TRBV7-2 with TRBJ1-2, with D perhaps TRBD1 (5 bases). The germline V gene encodes CDR1 SGHTA and CDR2 FQGNSA. The CDR3 consists of 13 residues. Deletions cut 2 bases from V and 7 bases from J, with 11 bases between.

V usage is TRBV5-5 and J usage is TRBJ2-1; D gene ambiguous. Germline V gene lookup returns CDR1 SGHKS and CDR2 YYEKEE (reference sequence). The CDR3 has 15 amino acids. With 0 bases removed from V and 0 bases from J, the gap between germline ends came to 7 bases. The DNA for the CDR3 is TGTGCCAGCAGCTTGGAGGCAGGCTCCTACAATGAGCAGTTCTTC. This codes for CASSLEAGSYNEQFF.

The chain joins TRBV10-3 to TRBJ2-7; 7 bases agree with TRBD1. V shed 10 bases and J 0 bases; nucleotides not matched to a gene: 6. The CDR3 contains 13 residues. Per the germline V gene, CDR1 is ENHRY and CDR2 is SYGVKD. Here the CDR3 reads CATHGTVSYEQYF. In DNA form, the CDR3 reads TGTGCCACGCACGGGACAGTCTCCTACGAGCAGTACTTC.

The chain recombines TRBV29-1 with TRBJ2-2; TRBD1 is a possible D gene (5 bases). Germline V CDR1 and CDR2: SQVTM, ANQGSEA. The CDR3 covers 15 residues. The V end lost 0 bases, the J end lost 2 bases, and 10 bases lay between the germline ends. The DNA of the CDR3 is TGCAGCGTTGAAGAAAGGGGCCATAACACCGGGGAGCTGTTTTTT. This translates into CSVEERGHNTGELFF.

In its sample, this clone was seen once. The chain links TRBV11-3 to TRBJ2-1, with no clear D. The germline gives CDR1 SGHNT, CDR2 YENEEA. V was trimmed by 1 base and J by 0 bases, leaving 10 bases between them. The CDR3 is made up of 16 amino acids. The CDR3 DNA reads TGTGCCAGCAGCTTAGGGGGAAGCAGCTCCTACAATGAGCAGTTCTTC. Translation gives CASSLGGSSSYNEQFF.

CDR3 in DNA: TGTGCCAGCCGCGCAGTAGGGGGCGTGTACGAGCAGTACTTC. It codes for CASRAVGGVYEQYF. The chain uses TRBV11-3 and TRBJ2-7, with 7 bases fitting TRBD1. Germline lookup yields CDR1 SGHNT and CDR2 YENEEA. The CDR3 has 14 amino acids. V was clipped by 8 bases and J by 4 bases; unmatched bases: 11.

V and J are TRBV10-3 and TRBJ2-1; 10 bases align to TRBD2. V dropped 11 bases and J dropped 12; count of bases not matched to a gene: 31. Germline CDR1 and CDR2: ENHRY and SYGVKD. This CDR3 is built from 19 residues. CDR3 loop: CASSGQGTSGKGVSLGQFF. In DNA form, the CDR3 reads TGTGCCTCTTCAGGTCAGGGCACTAGCGGGAAAGGGGTTAGTCTGGGGCAGTTCTTC.

This chain joins TRBV7-3 and TRBJ2-1; D assignment may be TRBD1 or TRBD2 (5 bases each). The V end was cut by 0 bases, the J end by 8 bases, with 11 bases between. This CDR3 has 14 residues. CDR1 and CDR2 from the germline V gene are SGHTA and FQGTGA. CDR3 nucleotide sequence: TGTGCCAGCAGCTTAACAGGGACGAGGGATGAGCAGTTCTTC. It is translated as CASSLTGTRDEQFF.

The chain couples TRBV9 to TRBJ1-1, with TRBD1 matching 7 bases. J lost 7 bases, V lost 3 bases, and 12 bases had no gene match. Germline V gene lookup returns CDR1 SGDLS and CDR2 YYNGEE. The CDR3 spans 15 residues. The CDR3 region is CASSEGQDRTLEAFF. CDR3 in DNA: TGTGCCAGCAGCGAAGGACAGGACAGAACCCTTGAAGCTTTCTTT.